Reported below is one TCR beta chain. The clone's antigen remains unknown. No base-level quality is on record; no much larger clone is a single base apart. This entry comes from a study of blood T cell repertoires in COVID-19 (dated by TCRdb to 2020 to 2022). Concerning the study at large: Samples from collaborators originated in the United States, Italy and Spain and spanned both the acute and convalescent phases of COVID-19. The prospective study material was composed of cDNA or gDNA derived from T cells, B-cell-depleted T cells, or PBMCs. Subjects who had been exposed to COVID-19, were actively infected with it, or had recovered from it provided the deeply sampled blood TCRbeta repertoires that made up the dataset. The repertoires were made available in a free public database intended to serve as a resource for research on the immune response to SARS-CoV-2. Samples were obtained from the ongoing ImmuneRACE study (first 160 participants) and from 1,254 subjects provided by 6 global collaborators. Nearly every sample came with metadata listing a de-identified subject ID, COVID-19 status, age in years and sex. Where available, HLA class I and class II types were taken from metadata supplied by the sample provider and were not determined by assay-based typing.

V is reduced by 4 bases and J by 4 bases, leaving a spacing of 23 bases between them. The CDR3 goes from the cysteine to the phenylalanine over 17 residues. Only CDR3 DNA is held: 51 bases, read in frame from base 1. CDR1 and CDR2 were assigned from the germline V gene (reference sequence) as GTSNPN and SVGIG. Enrolling through a virtual design, the prospective study's participants ranged in age from roughly 18 to 89 years and lived across 24 United States geographic areas. In the prospective study, cohorts were assigned on the basis of participant-reported clinical history obtained from a screening survey and a study questionnaire. ImmuneRACE Cohort 3 recovered participants were defined by two consecutive negative NP/OP PCR tests, healthcare professional clearance, or symptom resolution. Each participant in the prospective study had whole blood, serum and a nasopharyngeal or oropharyngeal swab collected by mobile phlebotomists. Additional blood draws and questionnaires over an approximately 2-month period could optionally be provided by prospective study participants. Before DNA extraction, blood samples from the prospective study were shipped at room temperature or frozen.

The immunoSEQ Assay, a bias-controlled multiplex PCR, was used to amplify TCRbeta CDR3 regions from genomic DNA. From the authors' description of their analysis: The number of nucleated cells in each sample was estimated by amplification of reference gene primers within the assay. To quantify the absolute abundance of each unique TCRbeta CDR3 rearrangement, sequence reads were collapsed and filtered. For each sample, productive Simpson clonality was calculated as the square root of Simpson's diversity index across productive rearrangements. In its TCRdb copy, this immuneACCESS table keeps in-frame sequences only and misses some clones. Where compared with another copy, unresolved V genes explain less than half of these, and the others have no known cause. That table furnishes V, J and clone size, whereas the DNA furnished D and trimming. Present in this sample are 150,000 to 200,000 clones, around four fifths of which were seen just once. About 4.6% of the sample is held by the ten biggest clonotypes.

The study at large found these results: How much clinical and demographic metadata was included differed by source and by participant, and the metadata was provided uncurated.

Input material: PBMCs or T cells enriched from blood (not recorded which). The TCR originated in a woman between 45 and 60 years old who had recovered from COVID-19. The sequence links TRBV30 to TRBJ1-5, and TRBD1 may be the D gene, going by 6 matching bases. Here is the DNA: TGTGCCTGGACCCCAAGGGGGTACGTGGAAGGGAATCAGCCCCAGCATTTT. This is translated as CAWTPRGYVEGNQPQHF. The entire variable domain, with the stretches around the CDR3 drawn from the reference TRBV30 and TRBJ1-5 proteins, is SQTIHQWPATLVQPVGSPLSLECTVEGTSNPNLYWYRQAAGRGLQLLFYSVGIGQISSEVPQNLSASRPQDRQFILSSKKLLLSDSGFYLCAWTPRGYVEGNQPQHFGDGTRLSIL.